The 13 T cell receptor beta chains in this list originate from one sample, sequenced in a study of cytomegalovirus exposure and HLA in healthy donors. The PCR had 60 Vbeta and 13 Jbeta primers. Libraries were prepared by immunoSEQ multiplex PCR; TCRdb keeps only in-frame clonotypes and omits some of them. The sample has around 110,000 clones, less than 80% seen once. Sequences were obtained from PBMCs. The receptors stem from a middle-aged woman in good health and CMV-seropositive.

The chain is built from TRBV12-5 and TRBJ1-2, with D possibly TRBD1 on 6 matching bases. V lost 3 bases to trimming and J lost 1 base, with 15 bases between them. The germline CDR1 and CDR2 sequences are LGHNT and FRNRAP. The CDR3 consists of 16 residues. In nucleotides, the CDR3 is TGTGCTAGTGGTTTTGCCGCCCGGACAGTTAACTATGGCTACACCTTC. It is translated as CASGFAARTVNYGYTF.

The chain links TRBV7-9 to TRBJ2-5; TRBD1 aligns across 10 bases. Germline lookup yields CDR1 SEHNR and CDR2 FQNEAQ (reference sequence). The length of the CDR3 is 18 residues. The ends lost 2 bases at V and 1 base at J; junction bases unmatched: 10. Written as DNA, the CDR3 is TGTGCCAGCAGCTTAAGGACCCTTAGGGACAGGGGCCAAGAGACCCAGTACTTC. Residues: CASSLRTLRDRGQETQYF.

The gene calls are TRBV7-9 and TRBJ2-5; TRBD2 matches 10 bases. The end of the DNA is better explained by TRBJ2-7, so the J call may be wrong. The germline CDR1 and CDR2 sequences are SEHNR and FQNEAQ (reference sequence). The CDR3 spans 17 residues. This CDR3 is CASSFSPSGRSPYEQYF. The CDR3 DNA sequence: TGTGCCAGCAGCTTCAGTCCTAGCGGGAGAAGCCCCTACGAGCAGTACTTC.

J is TRBJ1-5 and V is TRBV4-3; perhaps TRBD1 as D (6 bases). Germline CDR1 is LGHNA and CDR2 is YSLEER. The CDR3 totals 14 residues. V lost 4 bases and J lost 7, with 14 bases in between. DNA for the CDR3: TGCGCCAGCAGCCGAAAACAGGGTTCCCAGCCCCAGCATTTT. Its translation is CASSRKQGSQPQHF.

This rearrangement joins TRBV18 to TRBJ1-4; 7 nucleotides agree with TRBD1. The CDR3 totals 16 residues. With 1 base clipped from V and 10 bases from J, the junction kept 12 bases outside the gene matches. From germline, CDR1 is KGHSH and CDR2 LQKENI. CDR3 nucleotide sequence: TGTGCCAGCTCACCACGGGACAGCCTTGGCCTGGGAAAACTGTTTTTT. Translated: CASSPRDSLGLGKLFF.

The chain carries TRBV7-9 and TRBJ2-1; possibly TRBD1 for D (5 bases). The CDR3 spans 14 residues. CDR1 and CDR2 (germline): SEHNR, FQNEAQ (reference sequence). V lost 3 bases to trimming and J lost 10 bases, with 16 bases between them. In DNA, the CDR3 is TGTGCCAGCAGCTTGGACATAGATTTTGGGGAGCAGTTCTTC. Translated: CASSLDIDFGEQFF. Together with reference TRBV7-9 and TRBJ2-1, the CDR3 gives the full variable domain: DTGVSQNPRHKITKRGQNVTFRCDPISEHNRLYWYRQTLGQGPEFLTYFQNEAQLEKSRLLSDRFSAERPKGSFSTLEIQRTEQGDSAMYLCASSLDIDFGEQFFGPGTRLTVL.

This clone has a handful of counts. The genes are TRBV4-2 and TRBJ2-1; TRBD1 agrees at 7 bases. Germline V gene lookup returns CDR1 LGHNA and CDR2 YNFKEQ. The CDR3 totals 15 residues. Unmatched junction bases numbered 10, after V lost 5 bases and J lost 6 bases. CDR3 protein: CASSSRSAGGNEQFF. The CDR3 nucleotides are TGTGCCAGCAGCTCGAGGTCAGCAGGGGGCAATGAGCAGTTCTTC.

V gene TRBV19 combines with J gene TRBJ2-1; possible D gene TRBD1, 5 bases. Per the germline V gene, CDR1 is LNHDA and CDR2 is SQIVND (reference sequence). The V and J ends lost 7 bases and 3 bases respectively, with 10 bases between them. The CDR3 runs to 13 residues. The CDR3 here is CASISRVYNEQFF. The DNA for the CDR3 is TGTGCCAGTATTAGCAGGGTCTACAATGAGCAGTTCTTC.

V is TRBV9 and J is TRBJ1-5; TRBD1 is a possible D gene (5 bases). The CDR3 runs to 15 residues. Trimming removed 0 bases from V and 2 bases from J, with 9 bases in between. Per germline, CDR1 SGDLS and CDR2 YYNGEE. The CDR3 loop reads CASSVDGAGNQPQHF. The CDR3 DNA is TGTGCCAGCAGCGTAGATGGGGCAGGCAATCAGCCCCAGCATTTT.

The chain links TRBV28 to TRBJ2-7; 10 bases map to TRBD1. This CDR3 contains 14 residues. Germline V gene sequence: CDR1 MDHEN, CDR2 SYDVKM. V shed 8 bases and J 0 bases; nucleotides not matched to a gene: 4. The DNA for the CDR3 is TGTGCCAGCGGGACAGGGGACCCCTCCTACGAGCAGTACTTC. Translation: CASGTGDPSYEQYF.

CDR3 DNA sequence: TGCGCCAGCAGCCAAGATAGCGGGAGGCAGGAGACCCAGTACTTC. This translates into CASSQDSGRQETQYF. The rearrangement uses TRBV4-3 and TRBJ2-5; 10 bases are shared with TRBD2. Germline V gene data show CDR1 as LGHNA and CDR2 as YSLEER. After removal of 0 bases from V and 5 bases from J, the junction contained 3 bases not matched to a gene. The CDR3 spans 15 residues.

This chain connects TRBV4-2 to TRBJ2-7; D might be TRBD2 (6 bases). The ends were cut back, 3 bases at V and 4 bases at J, with 16 bases in the middle. Germline V gene sequence: CDR1 LGHNA, CDR2 YNFKEQ. There are 15 residues in the CDR3. Here the CDR3 DNA reads TGTGCCAGCAGCCAGGGGGACTCCGAGATTTACGAGCAGTACTTC. Translation gives CASSQGDSEIYEQYF.

This chain joins TRBV9 and TRBJ1-5; D is unresolved. This CDR3 contains 15 residues. Between the trimmed V and J ends, which lost 0 bases and 1 base, there was a span of 8 bases. The germline CDR1 and CDR2 sequences are SGDLS and YYNGEE. In nucleotides, the CDR3 is TGTGCCAGCAGCGTAGACGGTACGAGCAATCAGCCCCAGCATTTT. It codes for CASSVDGTSNQPQHF.